Here is one TCR beta chain with its context. This specimen includes other DNA sequences encoding the same CDR3. In the study's own analysis: Counts of nucleated cells, estimated from reference gene primer amplification, were obtained. The data were produced by immunoSEQ multiplex PCR, yet TCRdb's version contains in-frame clones alone and is incomplete. The DNA was the basis for D and trimming; V, J and clone size are from that table. The data hold about 150,000 clones, with approximately 84% observed a single time. This record comes from a study of blood T cell repertoires in COVID-19. Study information: Collection of acute and convalescent COVID-19 samples took place in the United States, Italy and Spain.

CDR1 SNHLY and CDR2 FYNNEI come from the germline V gene. The CDR3 covers 15 residues. After removal of 6 bases from V and 2 bases from J, the junction contained 7 bases not matched to a gene. The chain uses TRBV2 and TRBJ2-5; TRBD1 agrees at 9 bases. The sequenced sample consisted of peripheral blood. The TCR sequence derives from a man in his 70s with acute or convalescent COVID-19. The CDR3 region is CASRTDRGLQETQYF. Here the CDR3 DNA reads TGTGCCAGCAGGACGGACAGGGGATTACAAGAGACCCAGTACTTC.